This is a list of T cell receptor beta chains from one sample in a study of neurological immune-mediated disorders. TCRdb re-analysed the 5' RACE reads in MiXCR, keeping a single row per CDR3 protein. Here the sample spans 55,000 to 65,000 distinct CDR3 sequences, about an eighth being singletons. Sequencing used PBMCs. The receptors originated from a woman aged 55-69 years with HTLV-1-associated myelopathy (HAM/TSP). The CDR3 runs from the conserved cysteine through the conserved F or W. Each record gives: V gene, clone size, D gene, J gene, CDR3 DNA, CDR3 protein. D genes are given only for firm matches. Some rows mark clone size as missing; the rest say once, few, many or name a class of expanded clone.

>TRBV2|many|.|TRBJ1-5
TGTGCCAGCAGTGAAGCAGGGAGGGACCAGCCCCAGCATTTT
CASSEAGRDQPQHF
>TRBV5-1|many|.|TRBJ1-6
TGCGCCAGCAGCCCCGACAGGAGCTCCTATAATTCACCCCTCCACTTT
CASSPDRSSYNSPLHF
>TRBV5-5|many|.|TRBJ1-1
TGTGCCAGCAGCTTGGGGCTCCTGAACACTGAAGCTTTCTTT
CASSLGLLNTEAFF
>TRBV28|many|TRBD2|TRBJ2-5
TGTGCCAGCAGACTAGCGGGAGTAGAGACCCAGTACTTC
CASRLAGVETQYF
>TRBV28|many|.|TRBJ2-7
TGTGCCAGCAGGGCAACCATAAACGACTACGAGCAGTACTTC
CASRATINDYEQYF
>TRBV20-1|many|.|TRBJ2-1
TGCAGTGCTAACTCAGGGACGTCCTACAATGAGCAGTTCTTC
CSANSGTSYNEQFF
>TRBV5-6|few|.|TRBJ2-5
TGTGCCAGCAGTCGCGGTGGGCCCCAAGAGACCCAGTACTTC
CASSRGGPQETQYF
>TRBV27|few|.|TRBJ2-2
TGTGCCAGCGCCCAGACTAATCGGGAGCTGTTTTTT
CASAQTNRELFF
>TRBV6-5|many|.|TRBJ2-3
TGTGCCAGCAGTTCCACCCCCGCGTTGACAGATACGCAGTATTTT
CASSSTPALTDTQYF
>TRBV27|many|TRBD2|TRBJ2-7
TGTGCCAGCAGTTTATCCGGGGACTACTCCTACGAGCAGTACTTC
CASSLSGDYSYEQYF
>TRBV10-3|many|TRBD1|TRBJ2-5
TGTGCCATCAGTGCGAGGGACAGACAAGAGACCCAGTACTTC
CAISARDRQETQYF
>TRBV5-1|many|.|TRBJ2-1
TGCGCCAGCAGCTTGGCCATTCGTGGCAGATACAATGAGCAGTTCTTC
CASSLAIRGRYNEQFF
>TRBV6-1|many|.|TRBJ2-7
TGTGCCAGCATTCGATCTCGGGGCGAGCAGTACTTC
CASIRSRGEQYF
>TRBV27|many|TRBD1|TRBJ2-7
TGTGCCAGCAATCGGGCGGGGACAGGGTCCTACGAGCAGTACTTC
CASNRAGTGSYEQYF
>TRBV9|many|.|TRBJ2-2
TGTGCCAGCAGCGGTCAGGGAAGGGGAACCGGGGAGCTGTTTTTT
CASSGQGRGTGELFF
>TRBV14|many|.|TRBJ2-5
TGTGCCAGCAGCCAAGGAGGACTTCCTTCCGGGGAGACCCAGTACTTC
CASSQGGLPSGETQYF
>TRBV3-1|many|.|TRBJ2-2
TGTGCCAGCAGCCCAAGGGAGTCCGGGGAGCTGTTTTTT
CASSPRESGELFF
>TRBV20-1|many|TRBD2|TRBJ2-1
TGCAGTGCTGGGGCGAGCGGGAGAGATGGTGGTGAGCAGTTCTTC
CSAGASGRDGGEQFF
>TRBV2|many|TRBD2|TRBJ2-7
TGTGCCAGCAGCCCTTTGCGGGAGAGTAGGTACGAGCAGTACTTC
CASSPLRESRYEQYF
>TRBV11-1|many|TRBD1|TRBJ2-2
TGTGCCAGCAGCTTGGGTCCGGGACAGGGGTTCTCGAACACCGGGGAGCTGTTTTTT
CASSLGPGQGFSNTGELFF
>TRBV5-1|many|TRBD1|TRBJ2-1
TGCGCCAGCACCCCAGATCCGGGACAGGGATTCAATGAGCAGTTCTTC
CASTPDPGQGFNEQFF
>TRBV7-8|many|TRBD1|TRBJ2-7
TGTGCCAGCAGCTGGGACAGGGGACTCAACGAGCAGTACTTC
CASSWDRGLNEQYF
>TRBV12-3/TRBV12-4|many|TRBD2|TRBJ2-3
TGTGCCAGCAACTATCTAGCGGGAACGGGGACAGATACGCAGTATTTT
CASNYLAGTGTDTQYF
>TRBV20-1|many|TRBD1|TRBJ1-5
TGCAGTGCTAGAGAAATGGGAACAGGGGGCAATCAGCCCCAGCATTTT
CSAREMGTGGNQPQHF
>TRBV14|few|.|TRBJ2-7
TGTGCCAGCAGCCAAGCCTGGGACCGACCTTACGAGCAGTACTTC
CASSQAWDRPYEQYF
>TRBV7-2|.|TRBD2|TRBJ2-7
TGTGCCAGCAGCCAGACTAGCGGAGACTACGAGCAGTACTTC
CASSQTSGDYEQYF
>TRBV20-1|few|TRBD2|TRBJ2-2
TGCAGTGCTAGAGTACTAGCGGGGATCGCGAACACCGGGGAGCTGTTTTTT
CSARVLAGIANTGELFF
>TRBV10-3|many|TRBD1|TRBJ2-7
TGTGCCATCAGAAACGGACAGGGGCCCTACGAGCAGTACTTC
CAIRNGQGPYEQYF
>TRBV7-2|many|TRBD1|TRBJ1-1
TGTGCCAGCAGATCTGACCCAGGGGGCGCTGGGGAAGCTTTCTTT
CASRSDPGGAGEAFF
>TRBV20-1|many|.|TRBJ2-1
TGCAGTGCTAGAGAAGGGGTGGGCGGGATCGGGGATGAGCAGTTCTTC
CSAREGVGGIGDEQFF
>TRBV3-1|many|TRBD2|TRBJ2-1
TGTGCCAGCAGCCAGACTAGCGGTCCACCGAGCTCCTACAATGAGCAGTTCTTC
CASSQTSGPPSSYNEQFF
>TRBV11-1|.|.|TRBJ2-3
TGTGCCAGCAGCTTCATCGGAGGATCCCTCACAGATACGCAGTATTTT
CASSFIGGSLTDTQYF
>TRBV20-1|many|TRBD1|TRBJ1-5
TGCAGTGCTAGCCGATTTGGGACAGACAGCAATCAGCCCCAGCATTTT
CSASRFGTDSNQPQHF
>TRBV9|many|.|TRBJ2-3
TGTGCCAGCTCACCGGCAAGCACAGATACGCAGTATTTT
CASSPASTDTQYF
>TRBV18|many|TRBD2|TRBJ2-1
TGTGCCAGCTCACCACTCGGGACTAGCGGGATATCCTACAATGAGCAGTTCTTC
CASSPLGTSGISYNEQFF
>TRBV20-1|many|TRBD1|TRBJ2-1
TGCAGTGCTAGGGGACAAATAGGACAGGGAAAATACAATGAGCAGTTCTTC
CSARGQIGQGKYNEQFF
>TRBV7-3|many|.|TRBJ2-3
TGTGCCAGCAGCTTAATCGGTTCCGATACGCAGTATTTT
CASSLIGSDTQYF
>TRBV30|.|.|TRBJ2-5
TGTGCCTGGAGTGCTGGACACCTGGGGGAGACCCAGTACTTC
CAWSAGHLGETQYF
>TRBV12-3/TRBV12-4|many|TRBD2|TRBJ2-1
TGTGCCAGCAGTTTTGGCGGGAGTTTCGATGAGCAGTTCTTC
CASSFGGSFDEQFF
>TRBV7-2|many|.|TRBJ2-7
TGTGCCAGCAGCCCAGAGTTTGGCTACGAGCAGTACTTC
CASSPEFGYEQYF
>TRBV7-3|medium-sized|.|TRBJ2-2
TGTGCCAGCAGCTCGGTCGGTACCGGGGAGCTGTTTTTT
CASSSVGTGELFF
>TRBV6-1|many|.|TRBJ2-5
TGTGCCAGCAGTGAAGGCGGGGCCCAAGAGACCCAGTACTTC
CASSEGGAQETQYF
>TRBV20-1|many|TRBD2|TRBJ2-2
TGCAGTGCTATACAAGGGACTAGCGGGAGAAACGGGGAGCTGTTTTTT
CSAIQGTSGRNGELFF
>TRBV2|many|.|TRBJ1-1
TGTGCCAGCTCGGGGGAGATGAACACTGAAGCTTTCTTT
CASSGEMNTEAFF
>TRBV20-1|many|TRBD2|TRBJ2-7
TGCAGTGCTAGAGATCGAAAGGGAGGGCCTGGGAGGGAGCAGTACTTC
CSARDRKGGPGREQYF
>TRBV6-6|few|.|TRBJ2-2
TGTGCCTGCACGAGGGCAGAGACGAACACCGGGGAGCTGTTTTTT
CACTRAETNTGELFF
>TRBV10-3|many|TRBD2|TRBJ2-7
TGTGCCATCGGATCGTTGGCGGGAGCAGGCGAGCAGTACTTC
CAIGSLAGAGEQYF
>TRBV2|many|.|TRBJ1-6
TGTGCCAGCAGTGAAGGGACAGTCTATAATTCACCCCTCCACTTT
CASSEGTVYNSPLHF
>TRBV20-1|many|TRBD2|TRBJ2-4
TGCAGTGCTAGTGCAGCCGGGACTAGCGGGAACCGCCTCAAAAACATTCAGTACTTC
CSASAAGTSGNRLKNIQYF
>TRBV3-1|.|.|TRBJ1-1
TGTGTCAGCAGCCAAGGGGTAAACTTGAACACTGAAGCTTTCTTT
CVSSQGVNLNTEAFF
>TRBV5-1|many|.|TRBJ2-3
TGCGCCAGCTCGCGAACGGGTATGGGCACAGATACGCAGTATTTT
CASSRTGMGTDTQYF
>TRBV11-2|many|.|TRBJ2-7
TGTGCCAGCAGCTTAGGGGACTCGCCTTTTTTCTACGAGCAGTACTTC
CASSLGDSPFFYEQYF
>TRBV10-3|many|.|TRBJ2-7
TGTGCCATCAGTGAACGGCCCTACGAGCAGTACTTC
CAISERPYEQYF
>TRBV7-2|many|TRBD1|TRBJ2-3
TGTGCCAGCAGCGTACAGGGGTCGGGGCCTCGGGCAGATACGCAGTATTTT
CASSVQGSGPRADTQYF
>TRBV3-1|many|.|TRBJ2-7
TGTGCCAGCAGCCAAGATCGGAGGGGCGAGCAGTACTTC
CASSQDRRGEQYF
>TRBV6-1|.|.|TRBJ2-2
TGTGCCAGCAGTGAAAGTCCCTTCGTTGGAGAGCTGTTTTTT
CASSESPFVGELFF
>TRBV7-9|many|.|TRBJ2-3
TGTGCCAGCAGCTTAGGGCCTGGTTATTTGAATACGCAGTATTTT
CASSLGPGYLNTQYF
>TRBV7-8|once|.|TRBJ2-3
TGTGCCAGCAGCCCCCGGACAGGTACTAGCGCAGATACGCAGTATTTT
CASSPRTGTSADTQYF
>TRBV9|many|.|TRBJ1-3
TGTGCCAGCAGATCACAGGGAACGGGAAACACCATATATTTT
CASRSQGTGNTIYF
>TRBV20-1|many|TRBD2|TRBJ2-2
TGCAGTGCTCTAGTGGGAGGGCTAGGCACCGGGGAGCTGTTTTTT
CSALVGGLGTGELFF